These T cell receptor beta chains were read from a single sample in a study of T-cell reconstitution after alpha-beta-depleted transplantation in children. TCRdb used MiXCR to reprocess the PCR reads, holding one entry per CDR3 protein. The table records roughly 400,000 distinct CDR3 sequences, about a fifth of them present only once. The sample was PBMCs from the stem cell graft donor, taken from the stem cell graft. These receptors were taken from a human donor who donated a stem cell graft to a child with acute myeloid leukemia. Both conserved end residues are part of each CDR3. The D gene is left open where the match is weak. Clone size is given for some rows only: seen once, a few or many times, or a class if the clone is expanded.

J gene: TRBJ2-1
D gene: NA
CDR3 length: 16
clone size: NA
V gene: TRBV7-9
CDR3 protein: CASSWSDIRPYNEQFF
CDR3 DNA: TGTGCCAGCAGCTGGTCGGACATTCGCCCCTACAATGAGCAGTTCTTC

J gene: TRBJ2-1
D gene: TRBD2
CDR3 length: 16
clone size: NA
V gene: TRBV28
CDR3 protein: CASSSLAGLTYNEQFF
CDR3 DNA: TGTGCCAGCAGTTCACTAGCGGGACTGACCTACAATGAGCAGTTCTTC

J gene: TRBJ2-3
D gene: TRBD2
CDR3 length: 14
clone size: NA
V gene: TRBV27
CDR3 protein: CASFPLAGRDTQYF
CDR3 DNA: TGTGCCAGTTTCCCACTAGCGGGAAGAGATACGCAGTATTTT

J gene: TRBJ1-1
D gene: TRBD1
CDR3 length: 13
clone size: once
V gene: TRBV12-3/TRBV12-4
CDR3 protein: CASSPRTGVTAFF
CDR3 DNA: TGTGCCAGCAGTCCCCGGACAGGGGTGACCGCTTTCTTT

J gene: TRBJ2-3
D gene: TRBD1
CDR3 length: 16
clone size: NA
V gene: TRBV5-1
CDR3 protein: CASSWGTGTSTDTQYF
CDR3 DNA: TGCGCCAGCAGCTGGGGGACAGGCACTAGCACAGATACGCAGTATTTT

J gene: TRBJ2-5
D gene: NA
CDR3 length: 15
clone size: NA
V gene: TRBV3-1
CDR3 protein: CASSQIKPRGETQYF
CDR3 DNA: TGTGCCAGCAGCCAGATAAAGCCCCGGGGGGAGACCCAGTACTTC

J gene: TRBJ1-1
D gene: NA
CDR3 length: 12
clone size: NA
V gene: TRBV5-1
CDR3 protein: CASSLGADEAFF
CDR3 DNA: TGCGCCAGCAGCTTGGGGGCAGATGAAGCTTTCTTT

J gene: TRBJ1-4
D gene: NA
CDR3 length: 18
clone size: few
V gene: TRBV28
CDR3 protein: CASSLPTRGEQRNEKLFF
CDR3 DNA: TGTGCCAGCAGTTTACCCACCCGAGGAGAACAGAGAAATGAAAAACTGTTTTTT

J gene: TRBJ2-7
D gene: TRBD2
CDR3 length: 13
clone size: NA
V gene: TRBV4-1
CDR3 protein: CASSGTTTYEQYF
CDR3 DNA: TGCGCCAGCAGCGGGACTACCACCTACGAGCAGTACTTC

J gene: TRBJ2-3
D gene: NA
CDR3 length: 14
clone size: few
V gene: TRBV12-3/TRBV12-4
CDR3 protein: CASSLGLQADTQYF
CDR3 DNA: TGTGCCAGCAGTTTGGGTCTACAGGCAGATACGCAGTATTTT

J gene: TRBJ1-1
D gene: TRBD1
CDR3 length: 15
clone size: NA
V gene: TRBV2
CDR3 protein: CASSGQGAGWTEAFF
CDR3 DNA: TGTGCCAGCAGTGGACAGGGGGCTGGGTGGACTGAAGCTTTCTTT

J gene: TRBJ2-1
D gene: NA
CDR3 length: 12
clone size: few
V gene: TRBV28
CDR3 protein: CASKGLEGEQFF
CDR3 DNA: TGTGCCAGCAAGGGTTTAGAGGGTGAGCAGTTCTTC

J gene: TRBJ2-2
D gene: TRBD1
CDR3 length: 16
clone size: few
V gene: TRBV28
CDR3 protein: CASSFPGTGVTGELFF
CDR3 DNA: TGTGCCAGCAGTTTCCCCGGGACAGGGGTTACCGGGGAGCTGTTTTTT

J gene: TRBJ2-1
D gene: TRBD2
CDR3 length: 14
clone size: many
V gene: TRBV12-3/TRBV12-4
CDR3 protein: CASSLGGGPLEQFF
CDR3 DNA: TGTGCCAGCAGTTTAGGGGGAGGGCCCCTTGAGCAGTTCTTC

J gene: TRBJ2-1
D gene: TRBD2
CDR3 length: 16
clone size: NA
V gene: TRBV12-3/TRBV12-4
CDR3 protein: CASRTRSGSSYNEQFF
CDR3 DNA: TGTGCCAGCAGGACCCGTAGCGGGAGCTCCTACAATGAGCAGTTCTTC

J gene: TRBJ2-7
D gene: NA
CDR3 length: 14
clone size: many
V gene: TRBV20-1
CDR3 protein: CSARAVSGFYEQYF
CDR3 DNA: TGCAGTGCTAGAGCGGTATCAGGGTTTTACGAGCAGTACTTC

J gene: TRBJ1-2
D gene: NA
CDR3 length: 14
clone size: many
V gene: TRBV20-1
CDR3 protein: CSAPNRKANYGYTF
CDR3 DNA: TGCAGTGCGCCAAACCGGAAAGCTAACTATGGCTACACCTTC